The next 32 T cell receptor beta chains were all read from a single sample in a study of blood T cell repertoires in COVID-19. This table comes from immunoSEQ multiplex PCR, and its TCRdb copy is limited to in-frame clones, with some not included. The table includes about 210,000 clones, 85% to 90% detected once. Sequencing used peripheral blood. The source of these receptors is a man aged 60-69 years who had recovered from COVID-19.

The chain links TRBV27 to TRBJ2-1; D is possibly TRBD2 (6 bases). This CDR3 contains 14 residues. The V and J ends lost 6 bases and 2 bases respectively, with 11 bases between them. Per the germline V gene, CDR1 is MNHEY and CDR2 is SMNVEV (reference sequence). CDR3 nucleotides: TGTGCCAGCAGCCTAGCGTACGCCTACAATGAGCAGTTCTTC. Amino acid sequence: CASSLAYAYNEQFF.

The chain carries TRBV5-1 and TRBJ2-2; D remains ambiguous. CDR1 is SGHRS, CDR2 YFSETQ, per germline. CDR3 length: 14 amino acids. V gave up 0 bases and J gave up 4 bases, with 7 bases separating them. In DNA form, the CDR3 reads TGCGCCAGCAGCTTGGACAGTGCCACCGGGGAGCTGTTTTTT. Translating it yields CASSLDSATGELFF.

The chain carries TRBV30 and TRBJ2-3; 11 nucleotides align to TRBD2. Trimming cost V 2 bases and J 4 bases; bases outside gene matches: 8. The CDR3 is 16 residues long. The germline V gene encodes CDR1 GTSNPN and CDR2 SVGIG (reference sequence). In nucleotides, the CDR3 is TGTGCCTGGAGTATTCTAGCGGGGGGCCGGGCAGATACGCAGTATTTT. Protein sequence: CAWSILAGGRADTQYF. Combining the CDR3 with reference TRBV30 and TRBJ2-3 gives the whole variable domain SQTIHQWPATLVQPVGSPLSLECTVEGTSNPNLYWYRQAAGRGLQLLFYSVGIGQISSEVPQNLSASRPQDRQFILSSKKLLLSDSGFYLCAWSILAGGRADTQYFGPGTRLTVL.

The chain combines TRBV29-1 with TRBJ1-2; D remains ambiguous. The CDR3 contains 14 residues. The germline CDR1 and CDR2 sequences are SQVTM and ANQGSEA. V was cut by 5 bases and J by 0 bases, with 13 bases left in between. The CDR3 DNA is TGCAGCGTTCCCTCGGCGGGCGCTAACTATGGCTACACCTTC. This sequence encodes CSVPSAGANYGYTF.

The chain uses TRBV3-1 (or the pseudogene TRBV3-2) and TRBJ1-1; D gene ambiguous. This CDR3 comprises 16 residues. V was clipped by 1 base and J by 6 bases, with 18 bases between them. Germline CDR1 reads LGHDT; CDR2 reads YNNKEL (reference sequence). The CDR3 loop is CASSQVALVPRAEAFF. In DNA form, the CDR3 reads TGTGCCAGCAGCCAAGTAGCCTTGGTGCCGAGGGCTGAAGCTTTCTTT.

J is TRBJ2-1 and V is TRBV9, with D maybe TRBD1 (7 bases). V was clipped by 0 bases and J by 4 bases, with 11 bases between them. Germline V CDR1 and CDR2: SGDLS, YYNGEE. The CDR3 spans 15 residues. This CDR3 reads CASSVEAGGYNEQFF. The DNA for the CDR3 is TGTGCCAGCAGCGTAGAGGCAGGGGGGTACAATGAGCAGTTCTTC.

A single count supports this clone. The CDR3 here is CASSLKAASTDTQYF. As DNA, the CDR3 is TGTGCCAGCAGCTTAAAAGCGGCTAGCACAGATACGCAGTATTTT. V is TRBV7-2 and J is TRBJ2-3, with TRBD2 as a possible D gene (5 bases). The germline gives CDR1 SGHTA, CDR2 FQGNSA. Trimming took 2 bases from V and 0 from J, leaving 9 bases between them. The CDR3 extends over 15 amino acids. Variable domain in full (rest from reference TRBV7-2 and TRBJ2-3): GAGVSQSPSNKVTEKGKDVELRCDPISGHTALYWYRQSLGQGLEFLIYFQGNSAPDKSGLPSDRFSAERTGGSVSTLTIQRTQQEDSAVYLCASSLKAASTDTQYFGPGTRLTVL.

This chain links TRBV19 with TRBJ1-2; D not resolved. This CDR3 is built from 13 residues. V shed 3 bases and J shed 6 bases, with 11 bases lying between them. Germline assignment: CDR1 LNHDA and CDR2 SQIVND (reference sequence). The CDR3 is CASSITRQDGYTF. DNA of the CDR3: TGTGCCAGTAGTATCACAAGACAAGATGGCTACACCTTC.

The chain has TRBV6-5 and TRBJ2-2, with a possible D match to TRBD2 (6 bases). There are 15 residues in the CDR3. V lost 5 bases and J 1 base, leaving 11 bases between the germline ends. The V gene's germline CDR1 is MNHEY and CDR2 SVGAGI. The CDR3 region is CASSTTSENTGELFF. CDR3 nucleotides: TGTGCCAGCAGTACGACTAGTGAGAACACCGGGGAGCTGTTTTTT.

In nucleotides, the CDR3 is TGCAGCGTTGCGGCCGGGACATTTAGTACTGAAGCTTTCTTT. As protein: CSVAAGTFSTEAFF. The chain recombines TRBV29-1 with TRBJ1-1; D perhaps matches TRBD1 (6 bases). The CDR3 runs to 14 residues. Germline V gene sequence: CDR1 SQVTM, CDR2 ANQGSEA. Trimming left V 4 bases short and J 5 bases short, with 17 bases between.

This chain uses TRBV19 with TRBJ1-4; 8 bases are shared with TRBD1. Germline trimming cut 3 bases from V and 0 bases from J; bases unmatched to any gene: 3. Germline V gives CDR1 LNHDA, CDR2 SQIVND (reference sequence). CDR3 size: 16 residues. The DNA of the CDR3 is TGTGCCAGTAGTATGGACAGGGCAGCAACTAATGAAAAACTGTTTTTT. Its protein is CASSMDRAATNEKLFF.

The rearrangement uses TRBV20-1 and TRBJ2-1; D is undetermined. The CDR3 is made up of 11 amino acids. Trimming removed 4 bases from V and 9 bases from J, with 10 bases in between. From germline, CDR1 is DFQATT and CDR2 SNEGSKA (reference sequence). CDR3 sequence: CSAKTGTEQFF. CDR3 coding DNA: TGCAGTGCTAAAACCGGTACTGAGCAGTTCTTC.

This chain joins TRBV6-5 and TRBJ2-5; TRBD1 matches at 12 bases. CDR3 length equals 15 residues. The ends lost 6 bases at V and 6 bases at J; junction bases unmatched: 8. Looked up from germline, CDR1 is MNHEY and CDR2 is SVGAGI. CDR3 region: CASSGPGQGAKTQYF. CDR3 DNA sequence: TGTGCCAGCAGCGGTCCGGGACAGGGGGCGAAGACCCAGTACTTC.

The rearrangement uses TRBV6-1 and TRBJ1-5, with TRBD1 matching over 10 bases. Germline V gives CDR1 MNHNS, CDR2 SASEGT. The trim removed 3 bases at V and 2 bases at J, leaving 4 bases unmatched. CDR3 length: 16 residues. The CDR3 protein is CASSEGTGVGNQPQHF. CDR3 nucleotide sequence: TGTGCCAGCAGTGAGGGGACAGGGGTCGGCAATCAGCCCCAGCATTTT.

In DNA, the CDR3 is TGTGCCATCAGGGGGACTTCCTCAGCTAACTATGGCTACACCTTC. Protein product: CAIRGTSSANYGYTF. V usage is TRBV10-3 and J usage is TRBJ1-2, with D maybe TRBD1 (5 bases). Germline V lookup: CDR1 ENHRY, CDR2 SYGVKD. With 6 bases removed from V and 0 bases from J, the gap between germline ends came to 14 bases. The CDR3 has 15 residues.

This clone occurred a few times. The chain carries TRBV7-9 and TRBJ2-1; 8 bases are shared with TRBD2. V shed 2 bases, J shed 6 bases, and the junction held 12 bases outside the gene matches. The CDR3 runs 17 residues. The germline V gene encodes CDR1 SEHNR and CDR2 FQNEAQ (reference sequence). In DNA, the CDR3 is TGTGCCAGCAGCTTAAGGGGTATCAGCGGGAGTCGCAATGAGCAGTTCTTC. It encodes CASSLRGISGSRNEQFF. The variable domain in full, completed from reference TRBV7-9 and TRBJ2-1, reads DTGVSQNPRHKITKRGQNVTFRCDPISEHNRLYWYRQTLGQGPEFLTYFQNEAQLEKSRLLSDRFSAERPKGSFSTLEIQRTEQGDSAMYLCASSLRGISGSRNEQFFGPGTRLTVL.

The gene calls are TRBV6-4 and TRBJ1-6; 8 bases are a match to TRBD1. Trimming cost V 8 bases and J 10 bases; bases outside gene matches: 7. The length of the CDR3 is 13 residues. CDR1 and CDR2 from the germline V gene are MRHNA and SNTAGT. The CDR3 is CASGQGDWSPLHF. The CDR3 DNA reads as TGTGCCAGCGGACAGGGCGATTGGTCACCCCTCCACTTT.

CDR3 protein: CASSRTGNTEAFF. DNA of the CDR3: TGTGCCAGCAGCCGGACAGGGAACACTGAAGCTTTCTTT. The chain uses TRBV5-5 and TRBJ1-1, with 7 nucleotides matching TRBD1. CDR1 is SGHKS and CDR2 is YYEKEE in the germline V gene (reference sequence). There are 13 residues in the CDR3. With V trimmed by 4 bases and J by 1 base, 1 base remained unmatched.

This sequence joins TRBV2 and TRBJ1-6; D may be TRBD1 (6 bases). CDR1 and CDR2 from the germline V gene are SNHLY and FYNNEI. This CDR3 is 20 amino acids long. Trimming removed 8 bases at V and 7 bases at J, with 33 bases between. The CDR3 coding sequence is TGTGCCAGCGGGGCTCCGGAGGCGGGGGCGCTGGTCAATATGAATTCACCCCTCCACTTT. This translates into CASGAPEAGALVNMNSPLHF.

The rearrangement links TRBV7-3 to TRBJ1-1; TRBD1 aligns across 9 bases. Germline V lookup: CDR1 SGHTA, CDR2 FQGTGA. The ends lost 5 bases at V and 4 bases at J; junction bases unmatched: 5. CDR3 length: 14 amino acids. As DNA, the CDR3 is TGTGCCAGCAGCGGCGGACAGGGGAGCACTGAAGCTTTCTTT. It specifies CASSGGQGSTEAFF.

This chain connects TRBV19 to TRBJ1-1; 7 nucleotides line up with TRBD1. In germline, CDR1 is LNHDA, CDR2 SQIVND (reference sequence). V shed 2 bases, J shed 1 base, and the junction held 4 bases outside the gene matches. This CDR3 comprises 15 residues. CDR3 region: CASSIQGVENTEAFF. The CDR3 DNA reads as TGTGCCAGTAGTATACAGGGGGTTGAGAACACTGAAGCTTTCTTT. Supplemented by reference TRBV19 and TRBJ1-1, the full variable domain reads DGGITQSPKYLFRKEGQNVTLSCEQNLNHDAMYWYRQDPGQGLRLIYYSQIVNDFQKGDIAEGYSVSREKKESFPLTVTSAQKNPTAFYLCASSIQGVENTEAFFGQGTRLTVV.

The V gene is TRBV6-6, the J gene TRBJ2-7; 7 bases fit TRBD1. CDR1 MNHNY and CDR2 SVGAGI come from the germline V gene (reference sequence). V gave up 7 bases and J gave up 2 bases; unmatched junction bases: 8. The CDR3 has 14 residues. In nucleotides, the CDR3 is TGTGCCAGCACCCAAGGACAGGCCACCTACGAGCAGTACTTC. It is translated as CASTQGQATYEQYF.

As DNA, the CDR3 is TGTGCCAGCAGCTTAGGGATGATGGGGGCGACCGCTGAAGCTTTCTTT. Translating gives CASSLGMMGATAEAFF. The chain couples TRBV7-2 to TRBJ1-1; D perhaps matches TRBD1 (6 bases). The CDR3 covers 16 residues. With 1 base removed from V and 6 bases from J, the gap between germline ends came to 18 bases. Germline lookup yields CDR1 SGHTA and CDR2 FQGNSA. Full variable domain (rest looked up from reference TRBV7-2 and TRBJ1-1): GAGVSQSPSNKVTEKGKDVELRCDPISGHTALYWYRQSLGQGLEFLIYFQGNSAPDKSGLPSDRFSAERTGGSVSTLTIQRTQQEDSAVYLCASSLGMMGATAEAFFGQGTRLTVV.

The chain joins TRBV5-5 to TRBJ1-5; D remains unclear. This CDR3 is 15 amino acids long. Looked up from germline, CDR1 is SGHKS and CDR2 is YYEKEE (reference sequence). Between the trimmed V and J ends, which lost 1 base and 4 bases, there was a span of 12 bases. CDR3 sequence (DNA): TGTGCCAGCAGCTTGTTGGGCAGGCAAAATCAGCCCCAGCATTTT. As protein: CASSLLGRQNQPQHF.

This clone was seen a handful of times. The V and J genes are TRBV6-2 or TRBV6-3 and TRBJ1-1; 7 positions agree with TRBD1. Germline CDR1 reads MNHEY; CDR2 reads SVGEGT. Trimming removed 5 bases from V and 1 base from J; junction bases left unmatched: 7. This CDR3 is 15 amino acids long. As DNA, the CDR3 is TGTGCCAGCAGTAACTACGGGACAGCGAACACTGAAGCTTTCTTT. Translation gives CASSNYGTANTEAFF.

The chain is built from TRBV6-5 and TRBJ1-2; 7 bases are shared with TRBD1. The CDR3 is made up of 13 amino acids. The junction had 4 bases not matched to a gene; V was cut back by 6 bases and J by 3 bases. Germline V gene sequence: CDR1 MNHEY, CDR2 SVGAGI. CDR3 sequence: CASSTGTDYGYTF. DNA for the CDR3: TGTGCCAGCAGCACCGGGACAGACTATGGCTACACCTTC.

In DNA, the CDR3 is TGTGCCTGGAGTGTAATCTACCCAAGGGGGACCCAGTACTTC. Translated, it gives CAWSVIYPRGTQYF. The chain couples TRBV30 to TRBJ2-5, with D possibly matching TRBD1 (5 bases). This CDR3 comprises 14 residues. Deletions cut 0 bases from V and 7 bases from J, with 15 bases between. Looked up from germline, CDR1 is GTSNPN and CDR2 is SVGIG (reference sequence).

Here the CDR3 reads CASSSGIRWNTEAFF. The DNA for the CDR3 is TGTGCCAGTAGTTCGGGGATAAGGTGGAACACTGAAGCTTTCTTT. The rearrangement links TRBV19 to TRBJ1-1; unclear D gene. Germline CDR1 and CDR2: LNHDA and SQIVND (reference sequence). The CDR3 sequence is 15 residues long. Trimming took 5 bases from V and 1 from J, leaving 14 bases between them.

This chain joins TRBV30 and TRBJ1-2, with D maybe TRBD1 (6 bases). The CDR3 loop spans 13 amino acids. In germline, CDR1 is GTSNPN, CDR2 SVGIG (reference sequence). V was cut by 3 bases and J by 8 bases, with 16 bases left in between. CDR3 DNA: TGTGCCTGGAGCTCAGGGGCGGTAGGGGGCTACACCTTC. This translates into CAWSSGAVGGYTF.

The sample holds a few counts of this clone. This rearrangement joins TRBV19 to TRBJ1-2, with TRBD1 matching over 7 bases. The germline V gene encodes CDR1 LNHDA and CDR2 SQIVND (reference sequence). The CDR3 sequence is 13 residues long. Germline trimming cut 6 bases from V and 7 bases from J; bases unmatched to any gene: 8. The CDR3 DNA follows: TGTGCCAGTAGCGCGGAGGGACAGCGTGGCTACACCTTC. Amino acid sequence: CASSAEGQRGYTF.

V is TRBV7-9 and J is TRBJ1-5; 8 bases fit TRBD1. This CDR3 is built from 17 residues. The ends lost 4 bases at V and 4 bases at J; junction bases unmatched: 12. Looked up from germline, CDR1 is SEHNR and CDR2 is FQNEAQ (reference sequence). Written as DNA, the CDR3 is TGTGCCAGCAGCTCGACAGGGGACCCCACCTTTAATCAGCCCCAGCATTTT. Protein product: CASSSTGDPTFNQPQHF.

The CDR3 loop reads CASSQDISGETQYF. In DNA, the CDR3 is TGCGCCAGCAGCCAAGATATCAGCGGGGAGACCCAGTACTTC. The chain uses TRBV4-3 and TRBJ2-5; D may be TRBD2 (6 bases). V dropped 0 bases and J dropped 5 bases, with 10 bases sitting between them. The V gene's germline CDR1 is LGHNA and CDR2 YSLEER. The CDR3 sequence is 14 residues long.